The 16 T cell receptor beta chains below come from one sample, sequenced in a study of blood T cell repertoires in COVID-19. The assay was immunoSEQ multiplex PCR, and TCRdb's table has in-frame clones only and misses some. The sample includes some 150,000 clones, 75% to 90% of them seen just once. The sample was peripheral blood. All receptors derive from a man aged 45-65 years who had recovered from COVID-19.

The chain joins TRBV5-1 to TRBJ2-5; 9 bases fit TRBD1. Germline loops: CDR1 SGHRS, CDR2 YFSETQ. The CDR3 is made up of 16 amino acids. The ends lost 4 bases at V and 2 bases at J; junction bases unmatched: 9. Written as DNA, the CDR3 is TGCGCCAGCAGCCTAGGAGGACAGGGGAGTCAAGAGACCCAGTACTTC. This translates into CASSLGGQGSQETQYF.

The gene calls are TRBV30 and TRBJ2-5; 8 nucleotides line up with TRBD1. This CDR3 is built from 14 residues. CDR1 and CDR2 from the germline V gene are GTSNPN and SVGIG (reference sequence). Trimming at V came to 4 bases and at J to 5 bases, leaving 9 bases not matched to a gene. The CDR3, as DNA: TGTGCCTGGATCGAACAGGGGGTTCGGGAGACCCAGTACTTC. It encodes CAWIEQGVRETQYF.

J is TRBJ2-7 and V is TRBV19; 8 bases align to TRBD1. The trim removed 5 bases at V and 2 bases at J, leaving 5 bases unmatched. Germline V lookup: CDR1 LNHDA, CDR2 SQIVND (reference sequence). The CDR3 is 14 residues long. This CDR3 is CASSWAGGAYEQYF. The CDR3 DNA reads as TGTGCCAGTAGTTGGGCAGGGGGCGCCTACGAGCAGTACTTC.

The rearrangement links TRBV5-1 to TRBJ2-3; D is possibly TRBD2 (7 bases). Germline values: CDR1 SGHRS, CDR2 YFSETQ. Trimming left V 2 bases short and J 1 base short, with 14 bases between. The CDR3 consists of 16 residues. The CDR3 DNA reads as TGCGCCAGCAGCTTAGGGGGGGCCCGCGGCACAGATACGCAGTATTTT. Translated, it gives CASSLGGARGTDTQYF.

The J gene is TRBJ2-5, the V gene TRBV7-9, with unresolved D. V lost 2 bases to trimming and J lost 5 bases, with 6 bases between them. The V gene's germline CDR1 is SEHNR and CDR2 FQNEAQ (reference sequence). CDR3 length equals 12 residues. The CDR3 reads CASSLTVETQYF. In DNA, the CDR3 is TGTGCCAGCAGCTTAACGGTGGAGACCCAGTACTTC.

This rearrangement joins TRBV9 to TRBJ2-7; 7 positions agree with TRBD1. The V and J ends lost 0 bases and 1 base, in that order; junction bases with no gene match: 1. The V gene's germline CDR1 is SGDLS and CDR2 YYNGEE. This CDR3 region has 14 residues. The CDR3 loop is CASSVEGQSYEQYF. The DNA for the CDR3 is TGTGCCAGCAGCGTAGAGGGACAGTCCTACGAGCAGTACTTC.

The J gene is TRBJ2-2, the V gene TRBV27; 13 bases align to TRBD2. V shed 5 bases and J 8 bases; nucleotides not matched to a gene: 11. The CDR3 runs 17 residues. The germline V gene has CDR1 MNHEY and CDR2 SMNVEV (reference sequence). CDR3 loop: CASSRLAGGPHGGELFF. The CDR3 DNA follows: TGTGCCAGCAGTAGACTAGCGGGGGGTCCCCACGGAGGGGAGCTGTTTTTT.

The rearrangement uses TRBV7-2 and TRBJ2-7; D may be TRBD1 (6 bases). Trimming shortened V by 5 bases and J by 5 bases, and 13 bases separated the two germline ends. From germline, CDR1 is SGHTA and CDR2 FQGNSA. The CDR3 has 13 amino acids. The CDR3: CASSPHREDEQYF. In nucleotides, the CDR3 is TGTGCCAGCAGCCCCCACAGGGAAGACGAGCAGTACTTC. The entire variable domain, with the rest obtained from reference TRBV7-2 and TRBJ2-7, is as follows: GAGVSQSPSNKVTEKGKDVELRCDPISGHTALYWYRQSLGQGLEFLIYFQGNSAPDKSGLPSDRFSAERTGGSVSTLTIQRTQQEDSAVYLCASSPHREDEQYFGPGTRLTVT.

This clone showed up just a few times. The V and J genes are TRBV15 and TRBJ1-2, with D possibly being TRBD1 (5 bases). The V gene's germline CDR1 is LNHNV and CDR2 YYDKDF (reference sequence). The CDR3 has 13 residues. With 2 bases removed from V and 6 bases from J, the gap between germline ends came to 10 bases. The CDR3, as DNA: TGTGCCACCAGCAGAACCGGGGGAGATGGCTACACCTTC. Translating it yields CATSRTGGDGYTF.

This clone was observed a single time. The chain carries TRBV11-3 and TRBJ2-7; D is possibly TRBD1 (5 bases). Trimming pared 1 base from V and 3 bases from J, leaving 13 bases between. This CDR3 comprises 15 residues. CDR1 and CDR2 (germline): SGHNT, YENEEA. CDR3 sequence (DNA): TGTGCCAGCAGCTTAGCTGTGACAGCAAGCTACGAGCAGTACTTC. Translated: CASSLAVTASYEQYF.

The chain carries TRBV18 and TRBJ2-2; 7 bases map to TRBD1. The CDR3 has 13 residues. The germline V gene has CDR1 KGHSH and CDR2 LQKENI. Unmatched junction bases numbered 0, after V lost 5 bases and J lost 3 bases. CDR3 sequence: CASSDRDTGELFF. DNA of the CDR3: TGTGCCAGCTCAGACAGGGACACCGGGGAGCTGTTTTTT.

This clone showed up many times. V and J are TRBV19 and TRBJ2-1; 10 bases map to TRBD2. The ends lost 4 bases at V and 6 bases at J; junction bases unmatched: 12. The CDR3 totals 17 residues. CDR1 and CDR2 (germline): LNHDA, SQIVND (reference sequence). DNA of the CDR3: TGTGCCAGTAGTAGGGGAATTAGCGGGGGGACCTTCAATGAGCAGTTCTTC. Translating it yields CASSRGISGGTFNEQFF.

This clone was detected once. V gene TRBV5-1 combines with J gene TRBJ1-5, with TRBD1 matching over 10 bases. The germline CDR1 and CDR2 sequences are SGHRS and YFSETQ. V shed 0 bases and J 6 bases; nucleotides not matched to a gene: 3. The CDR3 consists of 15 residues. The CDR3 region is CASSLGQGAGQPQHF. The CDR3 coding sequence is TGCGCCAGCAGCTTGGGACAGGGGGCTGGTCAGCCCCAGCATTTT. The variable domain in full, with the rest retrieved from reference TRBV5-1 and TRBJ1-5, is KAGVTQTPRYLIKTRGQQVTLSCSPISGHRSVSWYQQTPGQGLQFLFEYFSETQRNKGNFPGRFSGRQFSNSRSEMNVSTLELGDSALYLCASSLGQGAGQPQHFGDGTRLSIL.

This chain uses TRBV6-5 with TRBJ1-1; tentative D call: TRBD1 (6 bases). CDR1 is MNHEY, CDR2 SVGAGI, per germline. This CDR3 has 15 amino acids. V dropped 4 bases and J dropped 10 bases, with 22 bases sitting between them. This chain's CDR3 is CASSLGMGGAFVAFF. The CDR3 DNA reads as TGTGCCAGCAGTTTGGGGATGGGGGGGGCCTTCGTAGCTTTCTTT.

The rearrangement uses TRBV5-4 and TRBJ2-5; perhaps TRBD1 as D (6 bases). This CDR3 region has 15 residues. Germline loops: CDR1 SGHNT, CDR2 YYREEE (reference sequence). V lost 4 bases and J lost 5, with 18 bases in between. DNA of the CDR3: TGTGCCAGCAGCAAGATTCAACAGGGAGATGAGACCCAGTACTTC. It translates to CASSKIQQGDETQYF.

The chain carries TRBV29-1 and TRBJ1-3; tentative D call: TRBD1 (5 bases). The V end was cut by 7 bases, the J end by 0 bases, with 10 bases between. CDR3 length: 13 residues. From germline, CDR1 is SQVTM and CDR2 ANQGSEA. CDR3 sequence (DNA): TGCAGCGGCCGACAGACCTCTGGAAACACCATATATTTT. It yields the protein CSGRQTSGNTIYF.